One and the same sample provided the 26 T cell receptor beta chains below, sequenced in a study of T cell clonality in common variable immunodeficiency. Repertoires were generated with immunoSEQ multiplex PCR, while TCRdb's copy carries only in-frame clones and drops some. The sample shows 25,000 to 35,000 clones, none of them appearing just once. For these TCRs, the target antigens are not known. Regarding the study as a whole: Reportedly, TCR beta sequences from common variable immunodeficiency showed fewer deletions and N-nucleotide insertions.

Sequences were obtained from peripheral blood mononuclear cells. The receptors originated from a human donor with common variable immunodeficiency.

This clone was observed a handful of times. CDR3 residues: CASSLPGGGSNEQFF. CDR3 DNA (partial): TGTGCCAGCAGCTTACCCGGCGGGGGAAGCAATGAG. J is TRBJ2-1 and V is TRBV7-3; 7 bases map to TRBD2. The read stops 3 residues short of the end of the CDR3; the missing end is completed from the germline J gene. This CDR3 has 15 residues. In germline, CDR1 is SGHTA, CDR2 FQGTGA. The ends lost 2 bases at V and 6 bases at J; junction bases unmatched: 7.

This clone showed up just a few times. The read falls 3 residues short of the CDR3 end, and the missing part is taken from the germline J gene. The rearrangement uses TRBV30 and TRBJ1-2; D may be TRBD1 (5 bases). The CDR3 runs to 12 residues. The V and J ends lost 2 bases and 4 bases respectively, with 8 bases between them. In germline, CDR1 is GTSNPN, CDR2 SVGIG (reference sequence). The CDR3 here is CAWSRGGYGYTF. The CDR3 DNA, read in part, is TGTGCCTGGAGTAGGGGTGGCTATGGC. The full variable domain, with the rest looked up from reference TRBV30 and TRBJ1-2, is SQTIHQWPATLVQPVGSPLSLECTVEGTSNPNLYWYRQAAGRGLQLLFYSVGIGQISSEVPQNLSASRPQDRQFILSSKKLLLSDSGFYLCAWSRGGYGYTFGSGTRLTVV.

The CDR3 loop reads CASSSQTGSSGNTIYF. CDR3 bases read: TGTGCCAGTAGTTCCCAGACAGGGAGCTCTGGAAACACC. The chain uses TRBV19 and TRBJ1-3, with 7 nucleotides matching TRBD1. Coverage ceases 3 residues before the CDR3 finishes, and the germline J gene fills in the end. The CDR3 sequence is 16 residues long. Germline lookup yields CDR1 LNHDA and CDR2 SQIVND (reference sequence). V was pared by 5 bases and J by 0 bases, with 7 bases of the junction left unmatched.

This clone was observed at least ten times. The read falls 3 residues short of the CDR3 end, and the missing part is taken from the germline J gene. The chain links TRBV19 to TRBJ1-2; a possible D gene is TRBD1 (6 bases). The CDR3 is 12 amino acids. Germline loops: CDR1 LNHDA, CDR2 SQIVND (reference sequence). V was shortened by 10 bases and J by 3 bases, with 12 bases between the two germline ends. The CDR3 reads CATQGWDYGYTF. CDR3 bases read: TGTGCCACACAGGGTTGGGACTATGGC.

There are a few counts of this clone. The CDR3 end is not reached by the read, which stops 3 residues before it; the germline J gene fills it in. The chain carries TRBV6-2 or TRBV6-3 and TRBJ1-2, with TRBD1 matching 8 bases. CDR1 is MNHEY and CDR2 is SVGEGT in the germline V gene. Unmatched junction bases numbered 12, after V lost 6 bases and J lost 6 bases. The CDR3 has 15 residues. The CDR3 DNA, read in part, is TGTGCCAGCAGGTCTGGACAGGGCAGATGGGATGGC. Amino acids: CASRSGQGRWDG. The CDR3 in full is CASRSGQGRWDGYTF.

This clone was found a few times. The CDR3 end is not reached by the read, which stops 3 residues before it; the germline J gene fills it in. The chain uses TRBV7-9 and TRBJ1-1, with a weak D call TRBD1 (6 bases). The V end was cut by 1 base, the J end by 6 bases, with 12 bases between. The CDR3 spans 14 residues. Germline lookup yields CDR1 SEHNR and CDR2 FQNEAQ (reference sequence). The CDR3 here is CASSLGTEGAEAFF. Partial CDR3 DNA: TGTGCCAGCAGCTTAGGGACGGAGGGGGCTGAA.

The CDR3 protein is CAWSGGRANVLTF. CDR3 DNA, as far as it was read: TGTGCCTGGAGCGGGGGACGGGCCAACGTC. V gene TRBV30 combines with J gene TRBJ2-6; a possible D gene is TRBD2 (6 bases). With the read ending 3 residues before the CDR3 end, the germline J gene is used to fill in that end. This CDR3 contains 13 residues. Germline-derived CDR1 and CDR2 are GTSNPN and SVGIG (reference sequence). Trimming shortened V by 3 bases and J by 5 bases, and 8 bases separated the two germline ends. Full variable domain (outside the CDR3, taken from reference TRBV30 and TRBJ2-6): SQTIHQWPATLVQPVGSPLSLECTVEGTSNPNLYWYRQAAGRGLQLLFYSVGIGQISSEVPQNLSASRPQDRQFILSSKKLLLSDSGFYLCAWSGGRANVLTFGAGSRLTVL.

This clone was found a few times. The read stops 3 residues short of the end of the CDR3; the missing end is completed from the germline J gene. This chain joins TRBV2 and TRBJ2-7; 7 bases line up with TRBD1. Per germline, CDR1 SNHLY and CDR2 FYNNEI. Trimming cost V 2 bases and J 4 bases; bases outside gene matches: 5. The CDR3 is 14 residues long. The CDR3 bases that were read are TGTGCCAGCAGTGAATACAGGGGTGGTTACGAG. Its protein is CASSEYRGGYE. The complete CDR3 reads CASSEYRGGYEQYF. Together with reference TRBV2 and TRBJ2-7, the CDR3 gives the full variable domain: EPEVTQTPSHQVTQMGQEVILRCVPISNHLYFYWYRQILGQKVEFLVSFYNNEISEKSEIFDDQFSVERPDGSNFTLKIRSTKLEDSAMYFCASSEYRGGYEQYFGPGTRLTVT.

In its sample, this clone was seen many times. With the read ending 3 residues before the CDR3 end, the germline J gene is used to fill in that end. The J gene is TRBJ1-2, the V gene TRBV5-4; 8 nucleotides match TRBD1. V lost 2 bases and J lost 7; bases outside the gene matches: 7. Germline CDR1 is SGHNT and CDR2 is YYREEE (reference sequence). CDR3 length: 14 residues. The CDR3 reads CASSFDRGQTGYTF. Incomplete CDR3 DNA: TGTGCCAGCAGCTTTGACAGGGGCCAGACTGGC. Drawing the rest from reference TRBV5-4 and TRBJ1-2, the complete variable domain is ETGVTQSPTHLIKTRGQQVTLRCSSQSGHNTVSWYQQALGQGPQFIFQYYREEENGRGNFPPRFSGLQFPNYSSELNVNALELDDSALYLCASSFDRGQTGYTFGSGTRLTVV.

This clone was recorded at least ten times. Read coverage stops 3 residues before the CDR3 terminus; the germline J gene supplies the remainder. The rearrangement joins TRBV20-1 to TRBJ2-3; 7 bases match TRBD2. The length of the CDR3 is 16 residues. Germline V gives CDR1 DFQATT, CDR2 SNEGSKA (reference sequence). After removal of 3 bases from V and 1 base from J, the junction contained 10 bases not matched to a gene. CDR3: CSASNPWGGGTDTQYF. The CDR3 DNA, read in part, is TGCAGTGCTAGCAACCCATGGGGAGGGGGCACAGATACG.

This clone has at least ten counts. CDR3 DNA (partial): TGCGCCAGCAGTCAAGAAGGGGACTATGGC. As protein: CASSQEGDYG. The whole CDR3 protein reads CASSQEGDYGYTF. The chain carries TRBV23-1 and TRBJ1-2; tentative D call: TRBD1 (5 bases). The read halts 3 residues ahead of the CDR3 end, with the missing end drawn from the germline J gene. TRBV23-1 is placed among ORFs of uncertain function. This CDR3 spans 13 amino acids. Deletions cut 2 bases from V and 3 bases from J, with 7 bases between.

The table lists this clone with a few counts. The read is 3 residues too short to cover the CDR3 end, so that end is filled in from the germline J gene. The V gene is TRBV19, the J gene TRBJ1-5, with D maybe TRBD1 (5 bases). From germline, CDR1 is LNHDA and CDR2 SQIVND (reference sequence). The ends were cut back, 3 bases at V and 7 bases at J, with 7 bases in the middle. This CDR3 region has 12 residues. The part of the CDR3 DNA that was read is TGTGCCAGTAGTATTCAGGGCCAGCCC. This encodes CASSIQGQP. The CDR3 reads in full as CASSIQGQPQHF.

The CDR3 loop reads CASSFGQNFNEKLFF. The covered CDR3 bases are TGTGCCAGCAGCTTCGGACAAAATTTCAATGAAAAA. The chain combines TRBV7-9 with TRBJ1-4; possible D gene TRBD1, 5 bases. The read ends 3 residues shy of where the CDR3 ends; the end is completed using the germline J gene. Germline assignment: CDR1 SEHNR and CDR2 FQNEAQ (reference sequence). CDR3 size: 15 residues. V lost 3 bases, J lost 5 bases, and 13 bases lay in between.

Regarding this clone: With the read ending 3 residues before the CDR3 end, the germline J gene is used to fill in that end. This rearrangement joins TRBV6-2 or TRBV6-3 to TRBJ2-3; 15 bases line up with TRBD2. The ends lost 6 bases at V and 7 bases at J; junction bases unmatched: 5. CDR1 and CDR2 from the germline V gene are MNHEY and SVGEGT. The CDR3 is 15 amino acids. The CDR3 region is CASSRTSGGGNTQYF. The part of the CDR3 DNA that was read is TGTGCCAGCAGCCGGACTAGCGGGGGGGGAAATACG.

This clone was seen more than once but under ten times. The sequence runs out 3 residues before the end of the CDR3; the remainder is reconstructed from the germline J gene. This sample includes further DNA sequences coding for the same CDR3. V is TRBV19 and J is TRBJ2-5; tentative D call: TRBD2 (5 bases). CDR1 and CDR2 from the germline V gene are LNHDA and SQIVND (reference sequence). The CDR3 sequence is 13 residues long. V lost 2 bases and J lost 5, with 9 bases in between. The chain's CDR3 is CASSIRGSETQYF. The part of the CDR3 DNA that was read is TGTGCCAGTAGTATACGGGGATCGGAGACC.

The sample holds many counts of this clone. The sequence runs out 3 residues before the end of the CDR3; the remainder is reconstructed from the germline J gene. V usage is TRBV7-2 and J usage is TRBJ1-2; 7 positions agree with TRBD1. V shed 7 bases and J 7 bases; nucleotides not matched to a gene: 6. There are 12 residues in the CDR3. Looked up from germline, CDR1 is SGHTA and CDR2 is FQGNSA. The chain's CDR3 is CASNPDRFGYTF. The CDR3 DNA, read in part, is TGTGCCAGCAACCCGGACAGGTTTGGC. Combining the CDR3 with reference TRBV7-2 and TRBJ1-2 gives the whole variable domain GAGVSQSPSNKVTEKGKDVELRCDPISGHTALYWYRQSLGQGLEFLIYFQGNSAPDKSGLPSDRFSAERTGGSVSTLTIQRTQQEDSAVYLCASNPDRFGYTFGSGTRLTVV.

This clone was found a few times. The CDR3 goes on 3 residues after the read ends, and that part is filled in from the germline J gene. This rearrangement joins TRBV7-2 to TRBJ2-3; D is unresolved. With 2 bases removed from V and 5 bases from J, the gap between germline ends came to 8 bases. The V gene's germline CDR1 is SGHTA and CDR2 FQGNSA. The CDR3 has 13 amino acids. CDR3 sequence reads: CASSLKVIDTQYF. The CDR3 bases that were read are TGTGCCAGCAGCTTAAAGGTGATAGATACG.

This clone was observed a few times. Read coverage stops 3 residues before the CDR3 terminus; the germline J gene supplies the remainder. The chain is built from TRBV19 and TRBJ1-1; unclear D gene. This CDR3 is 17 amino acids long. Looked up from germline, CDR1 is LNHDA and CDR2 is SQIVND (reference sequence). With 2 bases removed from V and 0 bases from J, the gap between germline ends came to 16 bases. CDR3 DNA, as far as it was read: TGTGCCAGTAGTATATTCCCTCCCGGGGAGGTGAACACTGAA. Residues: CASSIFPPGEVNTE. The whole CDR3 reads CASSIFPPGEVNTEAFF.

This clone was seen a few times. The covered CDR3 bases are TGTGCCAGCTCACCACCGGCTGGGGCGCGTCATGGC. It yields the protein CASSPPAGARHG. The whole CDR3 region reads CASSPPAGARHGYTF. The rearrangement links TRBV18 to TRBJ1-2; the D gene is possibly TRBD1 (5 bases). Sequencing ends 3 residues short of the CDR3 end; the germline J gene provides the rest. CDR1 is KGHSH and CDR2 is LQKENI in the germline V gene. V was clipped by 0 bases and J by 6 bases, with 14 bases between them. The CDR3 extends over 15 amino acids.

The sample holds many counts of this clone. Coverage ceases 3 residues before the CDR3 finishes, and the germline J gene fills in the end. This sequence joins TRBV30 and TRBJ2-1, with D tentatively TRBD2 (6 bases). Trimming removed 0 bases from V and 0 bases from J, with 12 bases in between. The CDR3 has 16 amino acids. The germline V gene has CDR1 GTSNPN and CDR2 SVGIG (reference sequence). This chain's CDR3 is CAWSVLAINSYNEQFF. The CDR3 bases that were read are TGTGCCTGGAGTGTACTAGCCATAAACTCCTACAATGAG.

This clone appeared many times. The missing CDR3 end, 3 residues past where the read stops, is filled in from the germline J gene. This rearrangement joins TRBV12-3 or TRBV12-4 to TRBJ2-1, with D possibly matching TRBD2 (6 bases). The length of the CDR3 is 14 residues. The V and J ends lost 5 bases and 7 bases respectively, with 15 bases between them. CDR3 protein: CASSPRDWENEQFF. Partial CDR3 DNA: TGTGCCAGCAGTCCCCGGGACTGGGAGAATGAG.

This clone was seen only a few times. Read coverage stops 3 residues before the CDR3 terminus; the germline J gene supplies the remainder. The V gene is TRBV7-9, the J gene TRBJ1-1; D gene uncertain. Trimming took off 4 bases at V and 1 base at J, with 13 bases between the two ends. The CDR3 is 15 residues long. Germline V lookup: CDR1 SEHNR, CDR2 FQNEAQ (reference sequence). The CDR3 loop reads CASSSFSQANTEAFF. The sequenced part of the CDR3 DNA is TGTGCCAGCAGCTCCTTTTCGCAGGCGAACACTGAA.

The sample holds a few counts of this clone. The sequenced fragment ends 3 residues before the CDR3 boundary, so the rest is inferred from the germline J gene. The genes are TRBV5-6 and TRBJ1-6; unclear D gene. Per germline, CDR1 SGHDT and CDR2 YYEEEE. The CDR3 sequence is 15 residues long. The V end lost 2 bases, the J end lost 2 bases, and 8 bases lay between the germline ends. The CDR3 sequence is CASSFRLPYNSPLHF. CDR3 DNA, as far as it was read: TGTGCCAGCAGCTTTCGACTTCCCTATAATTCACCC.

This clone was picked up a small number of times. The CDR3 is cut off 3 residues early in the read; its end comes from the germline J gene. The rearrangement joins TRBV18 to TRBJ2-5; D is unclear. In germline, CDR1 is KGHSH, CDR2 LQKENI. V dropped 5 bases and J dropped 2 bases, with 3 bases sitting between them. The CDR3 contains 11 residues. The CDR3 here is CASSVQETQYF. The DNA read from the CDR3 is TGTGCCAGCTCAGTACAAGAGACC.

The table lists this clone with many counts. From the germline J gene comes the end of the CDR3, since the read stops 3 residues before it. The chain combines TRBV19 with TRBJ1-3, with D maybe TRBD1 (5 bases). The ends were cut back, 2 bases at V and 4 bases at J, with 9 bases in the middle. The CDR3 has 14 residues. CDR1 and CDR2 (germline): LNHDA, SQIVND (reference sequence). CDR3 DNA, as far as it was read: TGTGCCAGTAGTATAAGAACAGGAGGAAACACC. Amino acids: CASSIRTGGNT. The entire CDR3 protein is CASSIRTGGNTIYF.

This clone has at least ten counts. The missing CDR3 end, 3 residues past where the read stops, is filled in from the germline J gene. V gene TRBV19 combines with J gene TRBJ1-2; D is perhaps TRBD1 (6 bases). This CDR3 region has 15 residues. Per the germline V gene, CDR1 is LNHDA and CDR2 is SQIVND (reference sequence). The ends were cut back, 3 bases at V and 5 bases at J, with 16 bases in the middle. Incomplete CDR3 DNA: TGTGCCAGTAGTATGACCCGGCAGGGGCGGTATGGC. Residues: CASSMTRQGRYG. The CDR3, in full, reads CASSMTRQGRYGYTF.